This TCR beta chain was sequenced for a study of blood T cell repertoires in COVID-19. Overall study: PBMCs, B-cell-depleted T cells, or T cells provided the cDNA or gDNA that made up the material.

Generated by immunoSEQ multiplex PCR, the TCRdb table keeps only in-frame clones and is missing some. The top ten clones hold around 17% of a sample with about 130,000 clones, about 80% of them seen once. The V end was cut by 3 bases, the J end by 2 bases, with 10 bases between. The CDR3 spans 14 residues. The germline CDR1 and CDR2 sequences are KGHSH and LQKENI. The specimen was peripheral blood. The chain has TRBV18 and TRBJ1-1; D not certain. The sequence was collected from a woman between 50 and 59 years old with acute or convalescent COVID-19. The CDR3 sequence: CASSPQQTNTEAFF. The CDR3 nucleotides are TGTGCCAGCTCACCCCAACAAACAAACACTGAAGCTTTCTTT.